This T cell receptor beta chain was sequenced during a study of blood T cell repertoires in COVID-19. Across the whole study: The analysed material was cDNA or gDNA that came from T cells, B-cell-depleted T cells, or PBMCs.

Trimming removed 3 bases from V and 3 bases from J, with 18 bases in between. The V gene's germline CDR1 is KGHSH and CDR2 LQKENI. This CDR3 contains 18 residues. Repertoires were generated with immunoSEQ multiplex PCR, while TCRdb's copy carries only in-frame clones and drops some. The data contain about 94,000 clones, about 86% of them singletons. The sequence derives from a man in his fifties or sixties with acute or convalescent COVID-19. The chain is built from TRBV18 and TRBJ1-6; a weak D match, TRBD1 (6 bases). What was sequenced was peripheral blood. DNA for the CDR3: TGTGCCAGCTCACCTACAGGGAATGAGGAAGGCTATAATTCACCCCTCCACTTT. This gives the protein CASSPTGNEEGYNSPLHF.